Listed here are 20 T cell receptor beta chains from one sample, sequenced in a study of blood T cell repertoires in COVID-19. The assay was immunoSEQ multiplex PCR, and TCRdb's table has in-frame clones only and misses some. The sample shows around 15,000 clones, 65% to 85% of them seen only once. Sequences were obtained from peripheral blood. The source is a human donor in a cohort sampled during active COVID-19.

The rearrangement links TRBV13 to TRBJ1-1; TRBD1 matches at 7 bases. Per the germline V gene, CDR1 is PRHDT and CDR2 is FYEKMQ (reference sequence). This CDR3 is built from 14 residues. J was trimmed by 1 base and V by 3 bases; bases with no gene match: 2. As DNA, the CDR3 is TGTGCCAGCAGCTTGGGACAGCCGAACACTGAAGCTTTCTTT. This sequence encodes CASSLGQPNTEAFF. The variable domain in full, with the rest retrieved from reference TRBV13 and TRBJ1-1, is AAGVIQSPRHLIKEKRETATLKCYPIPRHDTVYWYQQGPGQDPQFLISFYEKMQSDKGSIPDRFSAQQFSDYHSELNMSSLELGDSALYFCASSLGQPNTEAFFGQGTRLTVV.

The chain links TRBV4-1 to TRBJ2-7; TRBD2 agrees at 8 bases. CDR1 and CDR2 (germline): MGHRA, YSYEKL. The CDR3 consists of 15 residues. V lost 2 bases and J lost 4; bases outside the gene matches: 7. The CDR3 coding sequence is TGCGCCAGCAGCCAATCGGGACTAGGCCGTTACGAGCAGTACTTC. It specifies CASSQSGLGRYEQYF.

The rearrangement links TRBV30 to TRBJ1-2, with D hard to call. The ends were cut back, 0 bases at V and 14 bases at J, with 19 bases in the middle. Germline values: CDR1 GTSNPN, CDR2 SVGIG (reference sequence). CDR3 length: 13 residues. CDR3 protein: CAWSVTSPARLTF. CDR3 nucleotides: TGTGCCTGGAGTGTAACATCGCCAGCTAGGCTTACCTTC.

This clone turned up a few times. The J gene is TRBJ1-6, the V gene TRBV27; 7 nucleotides line up with TRBD1. This CDR3 is 14 amino acids long. CDR1 is MNHEY, CDR2 SMNVEV, per germline (reference sequence). The ends lost 7 bases at V and 6 bases at J; junction bases unmatched: 6. The chain's CDR3 is CASNRQGPNSPLHF. CDR3 DNA sequence: TGTGCCAGCAACCGACAGGGACCTAATTCACCCCTCCACTTT.

This clone was counted a single time. V is TRBV2 and J is TRBJ1-5; D possibly corresponds to TRBD1 (6 bases). Trimming stripped 3 bases from V and 0 bases from J, with 21 bases between. This CDR3 region has 19 residues. CDR1 is SNHLY and CDR2 is FYNNEI in the germline V gene. CDR3 nucleotides: TGTGCCAGCAGTGAGCTGGGGGGGGGCATAGGATATAGCAATCAGCCCCAGCATTTT. Protein product: CASSELGGGIGYSNQPQHF.

This chain uses TRBV10-3 with TRBJ1-5; D unresolved. The V and J ends lost 3 bases and 7 bases respectively, with 13 bases between them. This CDR3 contains 14 residues. Looked up from germline, CDR1 is ENHRY and CDR2 is SYGVKD. In DNA, the CDR3 is TGTGCCATCAGTGAAAGGGAGGATTTGCAGCCCCAGCATTTT. Its protein is CAISEREDLQPQHF.

The CDR3 protein is CASKSPGTAYEQYF. In DNA, the CDR3 is TGTGCCAGCAAGTCCCCCGGGACAGCCTACGAGCAGTACTTC. The V gene is TRBV6-6, the J gene TRBJ2-7; 7 bases align to TRBD1. With 7 bases clipped from V and 2 bases from J, the junction kept 8 bases outside the gene matches. The CDR3 runs 14 residues. The germline V gene encodes CDR1 MNHNY and CDR2 SVGAGI (reference sequence).

This sequence joins TRBV18 and TRBJ1-4; tentative D call: TRBD1 (5 bases). Looked up from germline, CDR1 is KGHSH and CDR2 is LQKENI. The CDR3 has 13 amino acids. CDR3 sequence reads: CASRVTTNEKLFF. The CDR3 DNA follows: TGTGCTTCCAGGGTAACCACTAATGAAAAACTGTTTTTT.

V usage is TRBV6-2 or TRBV6-3 and J usage is TRBJ2-7; 10 bases map to TRBD2. The trim removed 2 bases at V and 4 bases at J, leaving 14 bases unmatched. The CDR3 is 18 amino acids. Germline V gene lookup returns CDR1 MNHEY and CDR2 SVGEGT. The CDR3 coding sequence is TGTGCCAGCAGTTACGAACTAGCGGGAACTCCCAGGGCATACGAGCAGTACTTC. Translation gives CASSYELAGTPRAYEQYF.

Only one count was recorded for this clone. The rearrangement links TRBV2 to TRBJ1-5; 7 bases are a match to TRBD1. The CDR3 runs to 15 residues. V trimming: 7 bases; J trimming: 2 bases; junction bases outside the gene matches: 8. Germline assignment: CDR1 SNHLY and CDR2 FYNNEI. The CDR3 is CASNQQGLGNQPQHF. CDR3 DNA: TGTGCCAGCAACCAACAGGGGTTGGGCAATCAGCCCCAGCATTTT. Using reference TRBV2 and TRBJ1-5 for the parts outside the CDR3, the full variable domain is EPEVTQTPSHQVTQMGQEVILRCVPISNHLYFYWYRQILGQKVEFLVSFYNNEISEKSEIFDDQFSVERPDGSNFTLKIRSTKLEDSAMYFCASNQQGLGNQPQHFGDGTRLSIL.

V gene TRBV24-1 combines with J gene TRBJ2-3; 7 bases are shared with TRBD1. Germline trimming cut 2 bases from V and 3 bases from J; bases unmatched to any gene: 4. Germline loops: CDR1 KGHDR, CDR2 SFDVKD. The CDR3 contains 15 residues. In DNA, the CDR3 is TGTGCCACCAGTGATTACAGGGGATTAACAGATACGCAGTATTTT. Translating it yields CATSDYRGLTDTQYF.

V and J are TRBV7-6 and TRBJ2-7, with D tentatively TRBD2 (6 bases). Trimming took 8 bases from V and 2 from J, leaving 13 bases between them. Germline V gene lookup returns CDR1 SGHVS and CDR2 FNYEAQ. The CDR3 loop spans 13 amino acids. The CDR3 DNA reads TGTGCCAGCCGGGGAGGAAATACCTACGAGCAGTACTTC. Its translation: CASRGGNTYEQYF.

This rearrangement joins TRBV5-1 to TRBJ2-5; D is uncertain. The CDR3 spans 15 residues. Germline V gene lookup returns CDR1 SGHRS and CDR2 YFSETQ. V was trimmed by 0 bases and J by 1 base, leaving 10 bases between them. CDR3 residues: CASSLGAILQETQYF. For the CDR3, the DNA is TGCGCCAGCAGCTTGGGGGCAATCCTCCAAGAGACCCAGTACTTC. The full variable domain, its missing parts supplied by reference TRBV5-1 and TRBJ2-5, is KAGVTQTPRYLIKTRGQQVTLSCSPISGHRSVSWYQQTPGQGLQFLFEYFSETQRNKGNFPGRFSGRQFSNSRSEMNVSTLELGDSALYLCASSLGAILQETQYFGPGTRLLVL.

Only a few counts were recorded for this clone. The chain joins TRBV7-9 to TRBJ2-7; 7 bases agree with TRBD1. CDR3 length: 12 residues. V lost 8 bases to trimming and J lost 6 bases; unmatched junction nucleotides: 7. In germline, CDR1 is SEHNR, CDR2 FQNEAQ (reference sequence). Here the CDR3 DNA reads TGTGCCAGCGCGCGAGACAGGGTCGAGCAGTACTTC. Its translation is CASARDRVEQYF.

The chain recombines TRBV19 with TRBJ2-3; TRBD1 aligns across 11 bases. This CDR3 is 16 amino acids long. The junction had 7 bases not matched to a gene; V was cut back by 3 bases and J by 5 bases. From germline, CDR1 is LNHDA and CDR2 SQIVND (reference sequence). In DNA form, the CDR3 reads TGTGCCAGTAGTATCCAGGGACAGGGGGTAGGAGATACGCAGTATTTT. Translated: CASSIQGQGVGDTQYF.

The rearrangement joins TRBV25-1 to TRBJ1-5; 7 bases map to TRBD1. CDR1 MGHDK and CDR2 SYGVNS come from the germline V gene. The ends lost 5 bases at V and 3 bases at J; junction bases unmatched: 4. The CDR3 length is 14 residues. The CDR3 DNA reads as TGTGCCAGCAGTACGACAGGGATCAATCAGCCCCAGCATTTT. This translates into CASSTTGINQPQHF. The full variable domain, with the rest looked up from reference TRBV25-1 and TRBJ1-5, is EADIYQTPRYLVIGTGKKITLECSQTMGHDKMYWYQQDPGMELHLIHYSYGVNSTEKGDLSSESTVSRIRTEHFPLTLESARPSHTSQYLCASSTTGINQPQHFGDGTRLSIL.

This chain uses TRBV7-2 with TRBJ1-5; a weak D match, TRBD1 (5 bases). The ends were cut back, 2 bases at V and 0 bases at J, with 11 bases in the middle. CDR3 length: 16 amino acids. Germline V gene data show CDR1 as SGHTA and CDR2 as FQGNSA. As DNA, the CDR3 is TGTGCCAGCAGCTTAAGGGGATACTATAGCAATCAGCCCCAGCATTTT. Protein product: CASSLRGYYSNQPQHF.

Only one count was recorded for this clone. The chain combines TRBV28 with TRBJ2-3, with 7 bases fitting TRBD1. The CDR3 sequence is 15 residues long. CDR1 is MDHEN, CDR2 SYDVKM, per germline. The V segment lost 6 bases and the J segment 2 bases; nucleotides outside the gene matches: 8. For the CDR3, the DNA is TGTGCCAGCAGAGGCGGACAGGCCTTCACAGATACGCAGTATTTT. It is translated as CASRGGQAFTDTQYF.

The chain carries TRBV4-3 and TRBJ2-7, with 9 bases that match TRBD1. CDR1 is LGHNA, CDR2 YSLEER, per germline. V was pared by 1 base and J by 4 bases, with 2 bases of the junction left unmatched. This CDR3 has 14 residues. The CDR3 here is CASSQGTGVYEQYF. The CDR3 bases are TGCGCCAGCAGCCAAGGGACAGGGGTGTACGAGCAGTACTTC.

The V gene is TRBV3-1 (or the pseudogene TRBV3-2), the J gene TRBJ1-5, with unresolved D. Trimming stripped 1 base from V and 2 bases from J, with 12 bases between. CDR3 length: 16 amino acids. The germline CDR1 and CDR2 sequences are LGHDT and YNNKEL (reference sequence). CDR3 sequence: CASSQGSLWGNQPQHF. In DNA, the CDR3 is TGTGCCAGCAGCCAAGGGAGTTTATGGGGCAATCAGCCCCAGCATTTT.